This T cell receptor beta chain was profiled in a study of cytomegalovirus exposure and HLA in healthy donors. Findings of the study overall: The authors confirmed in vitro that a few CMV-associated chains were specific for CMV antigens. The classifier reportedly diagnosed cytomegalovirus status with high specificity and sensitivity. While the bulk of TCR sequences proved rare, some public TCRs turned up in many donors. Researchers catalogued 160 or so TCR beta chains as cytomegalovirus-associated.

Libraries were prepared by immunoSEQ multiplex PCR; TCRdb keeps only in-frame clonotypes and omits some of them. This table holds under 350,000 clones, 65% to 90% found once. Germline values: CDR1 KGHSH, CDR2 LQKENI. The CDR3 extends over 15 amino acids. The V and J ends lost 5 bases and 2 bases, in that order; junction bases with no gene match: 6. About this clone: Its antigen is undetermined.

The receptor was isolated from a woman aged 18-30 years in good health and CMV-seronegative. The sequenced sample was PBMCs. The J gene is TRBJ1-5, the V gene TRBV18; 7 bases fit TRBD1. The CDR3 DNA is TGTGCCAGCTCAACCGACGACAGGGGCAATCAGCCCCAGCATTTT. Translating gives CASSTDDRGNQPQHF.